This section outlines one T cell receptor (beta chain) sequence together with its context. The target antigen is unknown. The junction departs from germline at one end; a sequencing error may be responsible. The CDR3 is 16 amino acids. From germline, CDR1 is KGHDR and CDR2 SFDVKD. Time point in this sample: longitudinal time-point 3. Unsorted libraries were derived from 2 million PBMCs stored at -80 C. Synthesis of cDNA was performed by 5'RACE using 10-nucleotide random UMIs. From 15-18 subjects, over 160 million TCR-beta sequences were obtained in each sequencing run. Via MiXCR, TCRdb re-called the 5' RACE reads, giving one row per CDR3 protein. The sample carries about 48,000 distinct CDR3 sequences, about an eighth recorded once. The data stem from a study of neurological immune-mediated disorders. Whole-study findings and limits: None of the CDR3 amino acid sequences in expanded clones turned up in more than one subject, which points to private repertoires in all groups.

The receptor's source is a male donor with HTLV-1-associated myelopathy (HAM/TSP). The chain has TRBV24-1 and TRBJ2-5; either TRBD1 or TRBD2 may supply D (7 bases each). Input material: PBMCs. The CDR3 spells CATSDRGGKTKDTQYF. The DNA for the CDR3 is TGTGCCACCAGTGACAGGGGGGGAAAAACCAAAGATACCCAGTACTTC.